Below, 23 T cell receptor beta chains from the same sample are listed, as sequenced in a study of T-cell memory formation after mild COVID-19. Via MiXCR, TCRdb re-called the 5' RACE reads, giving one row per CDR3 protein. The sample holds a few hundred thousand distinct CDR3 sequences; about 16% are singletons and the top ten take about a fifth. The sample consisted of PBMCs or a T cell subset sorted from them (not recorded which). These receptors came from a man aged 18 to 29 who had mild COVID-19 (a few samples of this study predate the infection). Cell type and time point are not known.

This clonotype came up a few times. The chain uses TRBV24-1 and TRBJ2-3; D gene unclear. The CDR3 is 14 residues long. V was clipped by 7 bases and J by 3 bases, with 13 bases between them. Germline V gene sequence: CDR1 KGHDR, CDR2 SFDVKD. CDR3 residues: CATSPGFWTDTQYF. The CDR3 DNA follows: TGTGCCACCAGCCCCGGGTTCTGGACAGATACGCAGTATTTT.

In its sample, this clonotype was seen a few times. The chain recombines TRBV9 with TRBJ2-1; possibly TRBD2 for D (5 bases). The CDR3 consists of 16 residues. The germline CDR1 and CDR2 sequences are SGDLS and YYNGEE. Trimming left V 3 bases short and J 6 bases short, with 19 bases between. This CDR3 is CASSALPLARVNEQFF. The CDR3 bases are TGTGCCAGCAGCGCCTTGCCCCTGGCGAGGGTCAATGAGCAGTTCTTC.

The rearrangement joins TRBV3-1 to TRBJ1-2, with D perhaps matching TRBD1 (5 bases). CDR3 length equals 14 residues. Germline lookup yields CDR1 LGHDT and CDR2 YNNKEL (reference sequence). V was clipped by 6 bases and J by 2 bases, with 13 bases between them. In DNA, the CDR3 is TGTGCCAGCAGAAAGGCAGGGCTAAACTATGGCTACACCTTC. This gives the protein CASRKAGLNYGYTF.

In its sample, this clonotype was seen a few times. The rearrangement links TRBV24-1 to TRBJ2-5; TRBD1 matches 10 bases. V gave up 4 bases and J gave up 4 bases; unmatched junction bases: 8. Germline CDR1 reads KGHDR; CDR2 reads SFDVKD. This CDR3 spans 16 amino acids. CDR3 loop: CATSEAGQGVPETQYF. Here the CDR3 DNA reads TGTGCCACCAGTGAGGCAGGACAGGGGGTACCAGAGACCCAGTACTTC.

In its sample, this clonotype was seen a few times. The V and J genes are TRBV7-7 and TRBJ2-5, with D perhaps being TRBD1 or TRBD2 (5 bases each). The CDR3 is 13 amino acids. CDR1 and CDR2 from the germline V gene are SSHAT and FNYEAQ (reference sequence). Trimming removed 5 bases at V and 0 bases at J, with 7 bases between. CDR3 loop: CASSPGHQETQYF. CDR3 DNA: TGTGCCAGCAGCCCGGGACACCAAGAGACCCAGTACTTC.

This rearrangement joins TRBV7-2 to TRBJ1-1, with 7 bases that match TRBD1. The CDR3 has 17 residues. Trimming at V came to 4 bases and at J to 1 base, leaving 12 bases not matched to a gene. Germline assignment: CDR1 SGHTA and CDR2 FQGNSA. The CDR3 protein is CASSSPQGRPANTEAFF. The CDR3 DNA reads as TGTGCCAGCAGCTCCCCACAGGGGCGACCGGCGAACACTGAAGCTTTCTTT. Filled out from reference TRBV7-2 and TRBJ1-1, the complete variable domain reads GAGVSQSPSNKVTEKGKDVELRCDPISGHTALYWYRQSLGQGLEFLIYFQGNSAPDKSGLPSDRFSAERTGGSVSTLTIQRTQQEDSAVYLCASSSPQGRPANTEAFFGQGTRLTVV.

This clonotype showed up many times. CDR3 in amino acids: CASSLEGTGHTGELFF. DNA of the CDR3: TGTGCCAGCAGCTTAGAGGGGACAGGGCACACCGGGGAGCTGTTTTTT. The rearrangement joins TRBV7-6 to TRBJ2-2, with 9 nucleotides matching TRBD1. The germline V gene encodes CDR1 SGHVS and CDR2 FNYEAQ. V was clipped by 1 base and J by 3 bases; unmatched bases: 3. This CDR3 has 16 amino acids. The whole variable domain, filled in from reference TRBV7-6 and TRBJ2-2, reads GAGVSQSPRYKVTKRGQDVALRCDPISGHVSLYWYRQALGQGPEFLTYFNYEAQQDKSGLPNDRFSAERPEGSISTLTIQRTEQRDSAMYRCASSLEGTGHTGELFFGEGSRLTVL.

V usage is TRBV2 and J usage is TRBJ2-7, with a possible D match to TRBD1 (5 bases). Germline CDR1 SNHLY, CDR2 FYNNEI. The ends were cut back, 0 bases at V and 5 bases at J, with 8 bases in the middle. The CDR3 sequence is 13 residues long. The CDR3 region is CASSEAGVNEQYF. CDR3 in DNA: TGTGCCAGCAGTGAAGCAGGGGTGAACGAGCAGTACTTC. Variable domain in full (rest from reference TRBV2 and TRBJ2-7): EPEVTQTPSHQVTQMGQEVILRCVPISNHLYFYWYRQILGQKVEFLVSFYNNEISEKSEIFDDQFSVERPDGSNFTLKIRSTKLEDSAMYFCASSEAGVNEQYFGPGTRLTVT.

The CDR3 region is CASSADRGALRGRNQPQHF. CDR3 nucleotides: TGTGCCAGCAGTGCCGACAGGGGGGCCCTTCGAGGGCGCAATCAGCCCCAGCATTTT. The chain employs TRBV12-3 or TRBV12-4 and TRBJ1-5, with 9 bases lining up with TRBD1. The CDR3 has 19 amino acids. The trim removed 5 bases at V and 2 bases at J, leaving 16 bases unmatched.

This CDR3 reads CASSYRGQGNSHEQYF. The CDR3 coding sequence is TGTGCCAGCAGCTACCGGGGACAGGGCAATAGCCACGAGCAGTACTTC. The chain employs TRBV7-8 and TRBJ2-7; 9 nucleotides agree with TRBD1. The germline gives CDR1 SGHVS, CDR2 FQNEAQ. The junction had 12 bases not matched to a gene; V was cut back by 4 bases and J by 5 bases. This CDR3 has 16 amino acids.

V usage is TRBV3-1 and J usage is TRBJ1-1; maybe TRBD1 (5 bases). Germline-derived CDR1 and CDR2 are LGHDT and YNNKEL (reference sequence). The CDR3 consists of 14 residues. Trimming removed 0 bases at V and 4 bases at J, with 9 bases between. CDR3 residues: CASSQERQGTEAFF. DNA of the CDR3: TGTGCCAGCAGCCAAGAAAGGCAGGGCACTGAAGCTTTCTTT.

The J gene is TRBJ1-5, the V gene TRBV7-2, with D unresolved. Trimming stripped 0 bases from V and 6 bases from J, with 9 bases between. Germline assignment: CDR1 SGHTA and CDR2 FQGNSA. This CDR3 spans 14 amino acids. The CDR3 protein is CASSLAPGSQPQHF. The CDR3 nucleotides are TGTGCCAGCAGCTTAGCGCCGGGGAGTCAGCCCCAGCATTTT.

This clonotype showed up many times. The chain couples TRBV11-2 to TRBJ2-2; 9 bases match TRBD1. The CDR3 is 16 residues long. CDR1 is SGHAT and CDR2 is FQNNGV in the germline V gene. The junction had 12 bases not matched to a gene; V was cut back by 8 bases and J by 5 bases. CDR3 sequence reads: CASGTPGTGKTGELFF. In DNA, the CDR3 is TGTGCCAGCGGGACTCCCGGGACAGGGAAAACCGGGGAGCTGTTTTTT.

This clonotype was seen more than once but under ten times. The chain links TRBV7-2 to TRBJ2-1, with 11 bases fitting TRBD2. Germline trimming cut 1 base from V and 4 bases from J; bases unmatched to any gene: 3. Germline loops: CDR1 SGHTA, CDR2 FQGNSA. The CDR3 runs 16 residues. In nucleotides, the CDR3 is TGTGCCAGCAGCTTAGGGGGACTAGCGGAATACAATGAGCAGTTCTTC. Protein product: CASSLGGLAEYNEQFF.

The rearrangement uses TRBV7-2 and TRBJ2-3; 7 bases match TRBD1. Per germline, CDR1 SGHTA and CDR2 FQGNSA. Losses at the gene ends were 5 bases for V and 4 bases for J; bases not matched to a gene: 3. CDR3 size: 13 residues. CDR3 in DNA: TGTGCCAGCAGCCTACAGGGGTCAGATACGCAGTATTTT. Its protein product is CASSLQGSDTQYF.

J is TRBJ1-2 and V is TRBV30; D remains ambiguous. In germline, CDR1 is GTSNPN, CDR2 SVGIG (reference sequence). CDR3 size: 13 residues. Trimming shortened V by 2 bases and J by 8 bases, and 15 bases separated the two germline ends. The CDR3 bases are TGTGCCTGGAGTCTATTGTCGCTAACAGGCTACACCTTC. This sequence encodes CAWSLLSLTGYTF.

The chain is built from TRBV9 and TRBJ2-3, with a possible D match to TRBD1 (6 bases). The germline V gene has CDR1 SGDLS and CDR2 YYNGEE. The CDR3 has 15 amino acids. The ends were cut back, 6 bases at V and 6 bases at J, with 20 bases in the middle. The CDR3 loop is CASTRDIMLLDTQYF. The CDR3 nucleotides read TGTGCCAGCACGAGGGACATTATGCTGTTGGATACGCAGTATTTT.

This clonotype was picked up many times. V and J are TRBV20-1 and TRBJ2-5, with 9 bases lining up with TRBD2. V shed 1 base and J 5 bases; nucleotides not matched to a gene: 8. The CDR3 sequence is 15 residues long. Germline V gene data show CDR1 as DFQATT and CDR2 as SNEGSKA (reference sequence). CDR3 sequence: CSARVASGVWETQYF. The CDR3 nucleotides are TGCAGTGCTAGAGTGGCTAGCGGGGTGTGGGAGACCCAGTACTTC.

This clonotype was counted between two and nine times. This rearrangement joins TRBV9 to TRBJ2-3; the D is unclear. This CDR3 has 15 amino acids. Germline V gene data show CDR1 as SGDLS and CDR2 as YYNGEE. V lost 0 bases and J lost 5, with 13 bases in between. The CDR3 DNA reads TGTGCCAGCAGCGTAGGTGTCAGGATGCTAGATACGCAGTATTTT. Its protein product is CASSVGVRMLDTQYF.

This clonotype has ten or more counts. The V and J genes are TRBV7-2 and TRBJ2-5; 9 bases fit TRBD1. Trimming cost V 1 base and J 5 bases; bases outside gene matches: 8. CDR3 size: 16 residues. Germline V lookup: CDR1 SGHTA, CDR2 FQGNSA. CDR3 loop: CASSLGGTGRRETQYF. The CDR3 region has the DNA TGTGCCAGCAGCTTAGGAGGGACAGGGCGTCGGGAGACCCAGTACTTC.

This clonotype has just a few counts. V is TRBV5-1 and J is TRBJ1-5; D call uncertain. The CDR3 is made up of 14 amino acids. Germline-derived CDR1 and CDR2 are SGHRS and YFSETQ. The V end was cut by 0 bases, the J end by 8 bases, with 12 bases between. CDR3 sequence (DNA): TGCGCCAGCAGCTTGGCGGGAGATGGGGAGCCCCAGCATTTT. It yields the protein CASSLAGDGEPQHF.

The chain uses TRBV29-1 and TRBJ2-7; D could derive from TRBD1 or TRBD2 (5 bases each). Germline V lookup: CDR1 SQVTM, CDR2 ANQGSEA. V gave up 6 bases and J gave up 4 bases, with 10 bases separating them. There are 11 residues in the CDR3. CDR3 in amino acids: CSVVGEYEQYF. DNA of the CDR3: TGCAGCGTGGTGGGGGAATACGAGCAGTACTTC.

This clonotype was detected a few times. The CDR3, as DNA: TGTGCCAGCAGCCAGGCGACAACGGAGTTCTTC. Its protein product is CASSQATTEFF. This chain links TRBV12-3 or TRBV12-4 with TRBJ2-1; D ambiguous. This CDR3 comprises 11 residues. Deletions cut 6 bases from V and 14 bases from J, with 14 bases between.